Listed here are 17 T cell receptor beta chains from one sample, sequenced in a study of T cell responses to AZD1222 COVID-19 vaccine. The table came from immunoSEQ multiplex PCR; TCRdb's copy has only in-frame clones and leaves some out. There are some 150,000 clones in the sample; 85% to 95% occur only once, and around 4% lies in the top ten. Sequenced material: peripheral blood, taken on day 0 of AZD1222 vaccination. The source is an adult in good health.

J is TRBJ2-3 and V is TRBV3-1 (or the pseudogene TRBV3-2); TRBD1 matches at 7 bases. In germline, CDR1 is LGHDT, CDR2 YNNKEL (reference sequence). The V and J ends lost 4 bases and 3 bases, in that order; junction bases with no gene match: 1. This CDR3 spans 13 amino acids. CDR3 region: CASSRDSTDTQYF. In DNA form, the CDR3 reads TGTGCCAGCAGCCGGGACAGTACAGATACGCAGTATTTT.

V usage is TRBV15 and J usage is TRBJ2-7; maybe TRBD1 (5 bases). The germline V gene has CDR1 LNHNV and CDR2 YYDKDF (reference sequence). The CDR3 has 17 amino acids. The ends were cut back, 0 bases at V and 3 bases at J, with 18 bases in the middle. Here the CDR3 DNA reads TGTGCCACCAGCAGAGACAGGGTCGTTTTATCCTACTACGAGCAGTACTTC. Its protein product is CATSRDRVVLSYYEQYF.

CDR3 protein: CASSKPGHPPYEQYF. CDR3 bases: TGCGCCAGCAGCAAACCGGGACATCCACCGTACGAGCAGTACTTC. J is TRBJ2-7 and V is TRBV5-1; the D gene is possibly TRBD1 (6 bases). Trimming removed 4 bases from V and 4 bases from J, with 18 bases in between. CDR1 is SGHRS, CDR2 YFSETQ, per germline. The CDR3 contains 15 residues.

The V call is TRBV19, the J call TRBJ2-7; 8 bases match TRBD2. The CDR3 totals 15 residues. CDR1 LNHDA and CDR2 SQIVND come from the germline V gene (reference sequence). Trimming removed 3 bases from V and 3 bases from J; junction bases left unmatched: 7. In DNA form, the CDR3 reads TGTGCCAGTAGTATTGGCGGGGGGAACGACTACGAGCAGTACTTC. It encodes CASSIGGGNDYEQYF.

The rearrangement joins TRBV15 to TRBJ1-2; D is undetermined. Trimming removed 0 bases from V and 7 bases from J, with 6 bases in between. The CDR3 loop spans 12 amino acids. Germline V lookup: CDR1 LNHNV, CDR2 YYDKDF (reference sequence). CDR3 DNA: TGTGCCACCAGCAGAGATCGGGGTGGCTACACCTTC. It encodes CATSRDRGGYTF.

The J gene is TRBJ2-1, the V gene TRBV12-3 or TRBV12-4; no clear D. Trimming shortened V by 3 bases and J by 14 bases, and 17 bases separated the two germline ends. The CDR3 loop spans 13 amino acids. The CDR3 spells CASSFGLASTEFF. CDR3 DNA: TGTGCCAGCAGTTTCGGTTTGGCTAGTACAGAGTTCTTC.

Of note for this clone: The identical CDR3 is also encoded by other nucleotide sequences in the sample. The chain is built from TRBV5-1 and TRBJ1-1, with TRBD1 identical over 8 bases. V shed 2 bases and J 5 bases; nucleotides not matched to a gene: 5. The V gene's germline CDR1 is SGHRS and CDR2 YFSETQ. This CDR3 has 14 amino acids. CDR3 sequence: CASSFQGADTEAFF. DNA for the CDR3: TGCGCCAGCAGCTTCCAGGGGGCCGATACTGAAGCTTTCTTT.

This clone appeared once. The chain has TRBV7-9 and TRBJ2-1; no clear D gene. V lost 1 base to trimming and J lost 9 bases, with 4 bases between them. The CDR3 spans 11 residues. Germline V gives CDR1 SEHNR, CDR2 FQNEAQ (reference sequence). CDR3 loop: CASSLEGEQFF. The CDR3 DNA reads as TGTGCCAGCAGCTTAGAAGGTGAGCAGTTCTTC.

The V and J genes are TRBV12-3 or TRBV12-4 and TRBJ2-1, with D hard to call. V was shortened by 10 bases and J by 4 bases, with 11 bases between the two germline ends. This CDR3 comprises 12 residues. The CDR3, as DNA: TGTGCCACTGGACCCGATTACAATGAGCAGTTCTTC. It codes for CATGPDYNEQFF.

This chain connects TRBV27 to TRBJ2-7; 8 positions agree with TRBD1. The CDR3 runs 14 residues. Germline CDR1 is MNHEY and CDR2 is SMNVEV (reference sequence). The V and J ends lost 5 bases and 3 bases, in that order; junction bases with no gene match: 6. DNA for the CDR3: TGTGCCAGCAGTCCCGGGACAGGTTTCTACGAGCAGTACTTC. Translating it yields CASSPGTGFYEQYF.

This chain links TRBV12-3 or TRBV12-4 with TRBJ2-1; D is unclear. The V and J ends lost 5 bases and 0 bases respectively, with 5 bases between them. This CDR3 has 13 residues. CDR3 sequence reads: CASSPSSYNEQFF. Here the CDR3 DNA reads TGTGCCAGCAGTCCGAGCTCCTACAATGAGCAGTTCTTC.

J is TRBJ1-1 and V is TRBV3-1 (or the pseudogene TRBV3-2); D is unclear. Germline V lookup: CDR1 LGHDT, CDR2 YNNKEL (reference sequence). The V end was cut by 5 bases, the J end by 3 bases, with 13 bases between. There are 14 residues in the CDR3. The CDR3: CASSSQKGYTEAFF. DNA for the CDR3: TGTGCCAGCAGCAGCCAAAAGGGATACACTGAAGCTTTCTTT.

The chain is built from TRBV29-1 and TRBJ1-2; 7 nucleotides match TRBD1. V trimming: 6 bases; J trimming: 0 bases; junction bases outside the gene matches: 7. This CDR3 is 14 amino acids long. Germline lookup yields CDR1 SQVTM and CDR2 ANQGSEA. In nucleotides, the CDR3 is TGCAGCGTCGCGCGGGGACAGACTAACTATGGCTACACCTTC. Translated: CSVARGQTNYGYTF. Complete variable domain (other parts from reference TRBV29-1 and TRBJ1-2): SAVISQKPSRDICQRGTSLTIQCQVDSQVTMMFWYRQQPGQSLTLIATANQGSEATYESGFVIDKFPISRPNLTFSTLTVSNMSPEDSSIYLCSVARGQTNYGYTFGSGTRLTVV.

The rearrangement joins TRBV6-4 to TRBJ2-2; D tentatively reads TRBD1 or TRBD2 (5 bases each). The CDR3 extends over 13 amino acids. CDR1 and CDR2 (germline): MRHNA, SNTAGT. V lost 3 bases and J lost 6, with 8 bases in between. The CDR3 sequence: CASSEGEPGELFF. The CDR3 nucleotides are TGTGCCAGCAGTGAAGGGGAGCCCGGGGAGCTGTTTTTT.

J is TRBJ1-4 and V is TRBV3-1 (or the pseudogene TRBV3-2); no firm D call. Looked up from germline, CDR1 is LGHDT and CDR2 is YNNKEL (reference sequence). Trimming removed 4 bases at V and 0 bases at J, with 12 bases between. CDR3 size: 16 residues. CDR3 sequence (DNA): TGTGCCAGCAGCCTACACCACAGAGCAACTAATGAAAAACTGTTTTTT. Translation gives CASSLHHRATNEKLFF.

This clone was recorded once. V is TRBV19 and J is TRBJ2-4; 10 bases are a match to TRBD2. The CDR3 is made up of 14 amino acids. The ends lost 9 bases at V and 6 bases at J; junction bases unmatched: 8. CDR1 and CDR2 (germline): LNHDA, SQIVND (reference sequence). Written as DNA, the CDR3 is TGTGCCAGCCGCTGGGCTAGCGGGAGAAACATTCAGTACTTC. It codes for CASRWASGRNIQYF.

The chain couples TRBV27 to TRBJ1-4, with a weak D call TRBD1 (6 bases). The V gene's germline CDR1 is MNHEY and CDR2 SMNVEV (reference sequence). V was shortened by 3 bases and J by 0 bases, with 14 bases between the two germline ends. The CDR3 runs 17 residues. The CDR3 loop reads CASSFDRLHATNEKLFF. CDR3 in DNA: TGTGCCAGCAGTTTCGACAGGCTGCACGCAACTAATGAAAAACTGTTTTTT.